This record covers a single TCR beta chain. The sample is drawn from a study of blood T cell repertoires in COVID-19. Germline trimming cut 5 bases from V and 0 bases from J; bases unmatched to any gene: 5. CDR1 and CDR2 from the germline V gene are MDHEN and SYDVKM. CDR3 size: 16 residues. The protocol was immunoSEQ multiplex PCR, while the TCRdb copy is restricted to in-frame clones and leaves out a portion. The table lists nearly 300,000 clones, roughly nine tenths of them singletons, with roughly 2.9% in the top ten. V gene TRBV28 combines with J gene TRBJ2-1; the match to TRBD1 covers 9 bases. Sequenced material: PBMCs or T cells enriched from blood (not recorded which). The source of this sequence is a woman between 50 and 59 years old who had been exposed to COVID-19. The CDR3 sequence is CASSPTGGSSYNEQFF. In DNA form, the CDR3 reads TGTGCCAGCAGTCCGACAGGGGGAAGCTCCTACAATGAGCAGTTCTTC.